The source of this TCR beta chain is a study of control samples from healthy donors and cancer patients. The protocol was immunoSEQ multiplex PCR, while the TCRdb copy is restricted to in-frame clones and leaves out a portion. The sample records about 42,000 clones, 83% being singletons. This TCR came from a man aged 55 to 70 in good health. The sequenced material came from blood.

DNA of the CDR3: TGTGCCAGCAGCGACAGGGTGCACTCTGGAAACACCATATATTTT. Its protein product is CASSDRVHSGNTIYF. V usage is TRBV14 and J usage is TRBJ1-3; 7 bases match TRBD1. Trimming removed 5 bases from V and 0 bases from J; junction bases left unmatched: 4. Germline values: CDR1 SGHDN, CDR2 FVKESK. The CDR3 totals 15 residues.